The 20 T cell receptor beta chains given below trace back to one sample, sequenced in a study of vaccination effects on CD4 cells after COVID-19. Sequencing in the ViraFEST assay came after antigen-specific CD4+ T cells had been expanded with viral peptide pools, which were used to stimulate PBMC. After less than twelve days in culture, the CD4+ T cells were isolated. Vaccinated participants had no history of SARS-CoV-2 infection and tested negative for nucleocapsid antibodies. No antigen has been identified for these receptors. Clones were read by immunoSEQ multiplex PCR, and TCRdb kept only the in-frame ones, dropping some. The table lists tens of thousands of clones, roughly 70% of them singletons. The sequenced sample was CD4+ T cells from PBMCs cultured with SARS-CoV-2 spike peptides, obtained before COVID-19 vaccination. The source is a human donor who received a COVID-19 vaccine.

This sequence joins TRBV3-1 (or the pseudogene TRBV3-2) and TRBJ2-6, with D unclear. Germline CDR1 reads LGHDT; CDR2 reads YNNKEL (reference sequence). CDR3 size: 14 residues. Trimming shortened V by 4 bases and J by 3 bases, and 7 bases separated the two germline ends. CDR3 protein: CASSRDIGANVLTF. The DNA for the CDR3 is TGTGCCAGCAGCCGCGATATTGGGGCCAACGTCCTGACTTTC.

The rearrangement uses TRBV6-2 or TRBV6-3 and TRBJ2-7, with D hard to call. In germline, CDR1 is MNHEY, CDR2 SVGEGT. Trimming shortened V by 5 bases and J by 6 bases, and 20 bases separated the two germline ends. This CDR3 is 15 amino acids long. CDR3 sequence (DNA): TGTGCCAGCAGTCTATGGACCCTCCAGGTGGCCGAGCAGTACTTC. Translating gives CASSLWTLQVAEQYF.

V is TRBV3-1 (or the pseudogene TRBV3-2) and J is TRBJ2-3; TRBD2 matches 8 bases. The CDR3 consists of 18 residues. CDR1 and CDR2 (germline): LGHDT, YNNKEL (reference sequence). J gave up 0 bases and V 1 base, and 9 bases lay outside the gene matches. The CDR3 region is CASSQAGLAGLSTDTQYF. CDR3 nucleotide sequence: TGTGCCAGCAGCCAAGCGGGGCTAGCGGGTCTTAGCACAGATACGCAGTATTTT.

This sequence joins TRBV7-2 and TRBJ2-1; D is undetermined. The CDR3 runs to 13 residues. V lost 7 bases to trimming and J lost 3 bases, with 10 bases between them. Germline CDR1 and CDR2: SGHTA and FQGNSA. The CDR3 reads CASTLGNYNEQFF. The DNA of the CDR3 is TGTGCCAGCACCTTGGGAAACTACAATGAGCAGTTCTTC.

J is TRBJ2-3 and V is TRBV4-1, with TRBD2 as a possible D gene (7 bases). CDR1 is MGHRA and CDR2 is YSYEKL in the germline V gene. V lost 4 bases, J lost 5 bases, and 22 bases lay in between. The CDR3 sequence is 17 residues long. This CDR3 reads CASSLTGTLRGGDTQYF. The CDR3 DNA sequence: TGCGCCAGCAGCCTTACCGGGACACTGAGGGGGGGAGATACGCAGTATTTT.

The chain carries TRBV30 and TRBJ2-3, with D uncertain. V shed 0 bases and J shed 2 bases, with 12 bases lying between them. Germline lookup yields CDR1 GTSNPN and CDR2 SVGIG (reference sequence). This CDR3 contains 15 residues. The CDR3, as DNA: TGTGCCTGGAGTGTGCCTCTTTCTTTCACAGATACGCAGTATTTT. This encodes CAWSVPLSFTDTQYF.

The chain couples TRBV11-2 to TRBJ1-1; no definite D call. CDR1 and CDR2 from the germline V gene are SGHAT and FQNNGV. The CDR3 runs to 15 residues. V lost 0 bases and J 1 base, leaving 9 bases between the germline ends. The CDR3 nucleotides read TGTGCCAGCAGCTTAGAGCGGGGTGGGAACACTGAAGCTTTCTTT. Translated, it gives CASSLERGGNTEAFF.

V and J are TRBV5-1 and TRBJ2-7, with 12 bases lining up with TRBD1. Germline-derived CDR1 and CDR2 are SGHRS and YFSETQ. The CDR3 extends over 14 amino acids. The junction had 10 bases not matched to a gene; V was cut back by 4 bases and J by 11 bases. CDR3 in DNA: TGCGCCAGCAGCGTCCGGGACAGGGGGCTCAAGAAGTACTTC. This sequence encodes CASSVRDRGLKKYF.

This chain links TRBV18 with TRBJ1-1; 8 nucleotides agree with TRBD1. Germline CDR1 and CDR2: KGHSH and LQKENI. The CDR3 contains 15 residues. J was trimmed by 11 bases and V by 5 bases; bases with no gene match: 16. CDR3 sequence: CASSEVSDRGTLAFF. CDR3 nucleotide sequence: TGTGCCAGCTCAGAGGTATCCGACAGGGGTACTTTGGCTTTCTTT.

As DNA, the CDR3 is TGTGCCATCAGTCAGGGCAATAGTGACATTCAGTACTTC. Its protein is CAISQGNSDIQYF. The V and J genes are TRBV10-3 and TRBJ2-4; D might be TRBD1 (5 bases). V was shortened by 5 bases and J by 8 bases, with 13 bases between the two germline ends. The CDR3 runs 13 residues. In germline, CDR1 is ENHRY, CDR2 SYGVKD.

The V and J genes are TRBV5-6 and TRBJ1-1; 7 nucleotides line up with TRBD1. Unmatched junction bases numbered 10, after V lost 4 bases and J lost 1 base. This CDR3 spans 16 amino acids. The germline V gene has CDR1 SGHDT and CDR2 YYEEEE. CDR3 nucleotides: TGTGCCAGCAGCGGGACCGGGACAGAAAAGAACACTGAAGCTTTCTTT. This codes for CASSGTGTEKNTEAFF. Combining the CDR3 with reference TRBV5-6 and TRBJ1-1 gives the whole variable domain DAGVTQSPTHLIKTRGQQVTLRCSPKSGHDTVSWYQQALGQGPQFIFQYYEEEERQRGNFPDRFSGHQFPNYSSELNVNALLLGDSALYLCASSGTGTEKNTEAFFGQGTRLTVV.

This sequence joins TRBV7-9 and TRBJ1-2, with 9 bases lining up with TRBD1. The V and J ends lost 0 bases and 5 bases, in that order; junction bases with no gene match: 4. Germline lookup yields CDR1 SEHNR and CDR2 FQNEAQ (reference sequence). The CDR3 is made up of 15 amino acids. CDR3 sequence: CASSLARTGVYGYTF. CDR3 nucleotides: TGTGCCAGCAGCTTAGCTCGGACAGGGGTGTATGGCTACACCTTC. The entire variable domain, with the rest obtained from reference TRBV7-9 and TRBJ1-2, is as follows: DTGVSQNPRHKITKRGQNVTFRCDPISEHNRLYWYRQTLGQGPEFLTYFQNEAQLEKSRLLSDRFSAERPKGSFSTLEIQRTEQGDSAMYLCASSLARTGVYGYTFGSGTRLTVV.

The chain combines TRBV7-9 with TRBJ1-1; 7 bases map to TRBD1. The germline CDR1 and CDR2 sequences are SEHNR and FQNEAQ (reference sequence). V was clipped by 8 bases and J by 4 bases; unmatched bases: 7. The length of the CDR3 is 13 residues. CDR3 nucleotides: TGTGCCAGCGGTCCGACAGGGCGCACTGAAGCTTTCTTT. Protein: CASGPTGRTEAFF. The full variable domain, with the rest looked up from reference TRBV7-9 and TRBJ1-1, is DTGVSQNPRHKITKRGQNVTFRCDPISEHNRLYWYRQTLGQGPEFLTYFQNEAQLEKSRLLSDRFSAERPKGSFSTLEIQRTEQGDSAMYLCASGPTGRTEAFFGQGTRLTVV.

In DNA form, the CDR3 reads TGTGCCAGCAGCGCACCGGGGACAGGGGGCACCGGGGAGCTGTTTTTT. It translates to CASSAPGTGGTGELFF. The rearrangement links TRBV9 to TRBJ2-2; 11 positions agree with TRBD1. The CDR3 has 16 amino acids. Losses at the gene ends were 3 bases for V and 4 bases for J; bases not matched to a gene: 5. Germline V gives CDR1 SGDLS, CDR2 YYNGEE.

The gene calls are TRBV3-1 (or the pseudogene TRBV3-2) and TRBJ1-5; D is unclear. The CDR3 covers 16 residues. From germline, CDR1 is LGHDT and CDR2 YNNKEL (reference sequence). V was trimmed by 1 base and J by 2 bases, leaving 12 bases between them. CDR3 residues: CASSQGGFSRNQPQHF. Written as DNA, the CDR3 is TGTGCCAGCAGCCAAGGAGGATTTTCGCGCAATCAGCCCCAGCATTTT.

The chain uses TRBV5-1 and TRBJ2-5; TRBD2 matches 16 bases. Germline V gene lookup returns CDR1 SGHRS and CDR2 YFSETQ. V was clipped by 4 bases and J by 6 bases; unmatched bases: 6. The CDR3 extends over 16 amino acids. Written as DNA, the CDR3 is TGCGCCAGCAGCGGGACTAGCGGGGGGGCTCGTAAGACCCAGTACTTC. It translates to CASSGTSGGARKTQYF.

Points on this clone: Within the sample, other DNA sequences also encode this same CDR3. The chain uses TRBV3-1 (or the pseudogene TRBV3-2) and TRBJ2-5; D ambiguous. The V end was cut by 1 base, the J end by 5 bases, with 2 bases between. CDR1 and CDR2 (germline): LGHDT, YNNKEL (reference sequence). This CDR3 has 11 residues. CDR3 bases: TGTGCCAGCAGCCAAGTTGAGACCCAGTACTTC. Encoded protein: CASSQVETQYF.

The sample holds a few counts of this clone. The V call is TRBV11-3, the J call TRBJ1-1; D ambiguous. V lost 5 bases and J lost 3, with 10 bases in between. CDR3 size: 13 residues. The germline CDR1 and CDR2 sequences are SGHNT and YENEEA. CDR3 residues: CASSLTLDTEAFF. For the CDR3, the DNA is TGTGCCAGCAGCCTGACCCTGGACACTGAAGCTTTCTTT.

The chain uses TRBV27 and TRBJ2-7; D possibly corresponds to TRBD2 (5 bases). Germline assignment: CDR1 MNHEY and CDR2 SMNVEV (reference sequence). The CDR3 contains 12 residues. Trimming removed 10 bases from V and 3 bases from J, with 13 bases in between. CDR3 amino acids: CANRGSGYEQYF. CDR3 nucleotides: TGTGCCAATAGAGGGAGCGGCTACGAGCAGTACTTC.

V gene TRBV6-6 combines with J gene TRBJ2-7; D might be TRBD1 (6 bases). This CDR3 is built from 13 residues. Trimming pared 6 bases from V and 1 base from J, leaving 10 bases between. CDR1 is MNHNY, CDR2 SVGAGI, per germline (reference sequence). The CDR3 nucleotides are TGTGCCAGCAGGCCACAGGGTTCCTACGAGCAGTACTTC. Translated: CASRPQGSYEQYF.